The 18 T cell receptor beta chains below were found in one sample sequenced in a study of Graves' ophthalmopathy and Graves' hyperthyroidism. RNA transcripts were the source from which TCR beta CDR3 regions were amplified. First-round RT-PCR relied on HTBI primers, and a second-round multiplex PCR came next. From the multiplex PCR reads, TCRdb called clonotypes with MiXCR, one entry per CDR3 protein. Here the sample spans about 700,000 distinct CDR3 sequences, roughly two fifths being singletons. The sequencing sample was made of peripheral blood. The receptor source for this set is an adult man with Graves' ophthalmopathy.

This clonotype was picked up many times. This chain uses TRBV2 with TRBJ2-2, with unresolved D. Germline assignment: CDR1 SNHLY and CDR2 FYNNEI. V gave up 5 bases and J gave up 0 bases, with 10 bases separating them. The CDR3 runs 15 residues. CDR3 in DNA: TGTGCCAGCAGTAAGACACCAGCGAACACCGGGGAGCTGTTTTTT. Translated, it gives CASSKTPANTGELFF.

There are a few counts of this clonotype. Compared with germline, one end of the junction differs, possibly owing to a read error. V usage is TRBV10-3 and J usage is TRBJ2-5; D is uncertain. The germline V gene has CDR1 ENHRY and CDR2 SYGVKD. The CDR3 is 15 amino acids. DNA of the CDR3: TGTGCCAGCAGTGAAGCTAGTACGGGCAAATGGACCCAGTACTTC. Its protein product is CASSEASTGKWTQYF.

This clonotype was detected ten times or more. This chain links TRBV2 with TRBJ1-5; tentative D call: TRBD1 (5 bases). V was pared by 0 bases and J by 7 bases, with 13 bases between. This CDR3 spans 15 amino acids. Germline CDR1 and CDR2: SNHLY and FYNNEI. The CDR3 loop reads CASSEAQRGGQPQHF. The DNA for the CDR3 is TGTGCCAGCAGTGAAGCGCAACGGGGCGGCCAGCCCCAGCATTTT.

This chain joins TRBV29-1 and TRBJ1-5; perhaps TRBD1 as D (5 bases). The CDR3 is made up of 14 amino acids. Looked up from germline, CDR1 is SQVTM and CDR2 is ANQGSEA. The ends were cut back, 5 bases at V and 13 bases at J, with 24 bases in the middle. The CDR3: CSVSGHSETGSQHF. The CDR3 nucleotides are TGCAGCGTTTCCGGACACAGCGAAACAGGCAGTCAGCATTTT.

In this sample, this clonotype turned up many times. J is TRBJ1-2 and V is TRBV7-2; D not resolved. In germline, CDR1 is SGHTA, CDR2 FQGNSA. V lost 2 bases, J lost 8 bases, and 12 bases lay in between. There are 13 residues in the CDR3. CDR3 residues: CASSLQVLGGYTF. The CDR3 DNA sequence: TGTGCCAGCAGCTTACAGGTCCTCGGAGGCTACACCTTC.

DNA of the CDR3: TGTGCCAGCAGTACGCGGGGTTTAGGGCCCTCCTACGAGCAGTACTTC. Encoded protein: CASSTRGLGPSYEQYF. The chain carries TRBV2 and TRBJ2-7; a possible D gene is TRBD2 (6 bases). The CDR3 loop spans 16 amino acids. Germline V gene data show CDR1 as SNHLY and CDR2 as FYNNEI. The V end lost 5 bases, the J end lost 0 bases, and 17 bases lay between the germline ends.

As regards this clonotype: The junction shows a germline mismatch at one end, possibly a read error. The V and J genes are TRBV2 and TRBJ2-2; TRBD2 aligns across 13 bases. The CDR3 length is 15 residues. Germline CDR1 is SNHLY and CDR2 is FYNNEI. CDR3 residues: CASRPGLAGDNEQFF. The DNA of the CDR3 is TGTGCCAGCAGACCTGGACTAGCGGGGGACAATGAGCAGTTTTTT.

This clonotype was seen at least ten times. The chain's CDR3 is CASKGAGYEQYF. The CDR3 DNA is TGTGCCAGTAAAGGGGCAGGTTACGAGCAGTACTTC. V usage is TRBV19 and J usage is TRBJ2-7; tentatively, D is TRBD1 (5 bases). This CDR3 is built from 12 residues. V was trimmed by 7 bases and J by 4 bases, leaving 11 bases between them. Germline V gives CDR1 LNHDA, CDR2 SQIVND (reference sequence).

The chain links TRBV29-1 to TRBJ2-7, with a weak D call TRBD1 (6 bases). This CDR3 comprises 17 residues. Trimming cost V 4 bases and J 0 bases, with 22 bases left between them. Germline V gives CDR1 SQVTM, CDR2 ANQGSEA. CDR3 DNA: TGCAGCGTTGTCGACAGAACCGGGACACAGAGCTCCTACGAGCAGTACTTC. Translation gives CSVVDRTGTQSSYEQYF.

The rearrangement uses TRBV7-3 and TRBJ2-7; TRBD2 matches 9 bases. The length of the CDR3 is 15 residues. Per the germline V gene, CDR1 is SGHTA and CDR2 is FQGTGA. Unmatched junction bases numbered 7, after V lost 0 bases and J lost 7 bases. CDR3 loop: CASSLTSGGLREQYF. The CDR3 DNA is TGTGCCAGCAGCTTAACTAGCGGGGGCCTCCGAGAGCAGTACTTC.

The CDR3 nucleotides are TGTGCCAGCAGTTACGACAGGGCCAACGTCCTGACTTTC. This gives the protein CASSYDRANVLTF. V gene TRBV6-2 or TRBV6-3 combines with J gene TRBJ2-6; D gene uncertain. The V gene's germline CDR1 is MNHEY and CDR2 SVGEGT. CDR3 size: 13 residues. V lost 2 bases, J lost 5 bases, and 4 bases lay in between.

This clonotype was found many times. This chain links TRBV5-1 with TRBJ1-1; D unresolved. Germline CDR1 reads SGHRS; CDR2 reads YFSETQ. This CDR3 is built from 14 residues. Between the trimmed V and J ends, which lost 5 bases and 4 bases, there was a span of 15 bases. Written as DNA, the CDR3 is TGCGCCAGCAGTCCCTCGGGGTTAAGCACTGAAGCTTTCTTT. It yields the protein CASSPSGLSTEAFF.

This clonotype has a count of ten or more. J is TRBJ1-1 and V is TRBV19, with 10 bases identical to TRBD1. V shed 5 bases and J 11 bases; nucleotides not matched to a gene: 5. The CDR3 is made up of 12 amino acids. CDR1 LNHDA and CDR2 SQIVND come from the germline V gene (reference sequence). CDR3 residues: CASSWTGGSAFF. CDR3 coding DNA: TGTGCCAGTAGTTGGACAGGGGGATCGGCTTTCTTT. Full variable domain (remainder filled in from reference TRBV19 and TRBJ1-1): DGGITQSPKYLFRKEGQNVTLSCEQNLNHDAMYWYRQDPGQGLRLIYYSQIVNDFQKGDIAEGYSVSREKKESFPLTVTSAQKNPTAFYLCASSWTGGSAFFGQGTRLTVV.

As concerns this clonotype: The junction shows a germline mismatch at one end, possibly a read error. CDR3 coding DNA: TGTGCCACCAGCCCGAGGACAGGCTTAGGGACAGATACGCAGTATTTT. It encodes CATSPRTGLGTDTQYF. The chain carries TRBV7-6 and TRBJ2-3; 7 positions match TRBD1. Germline V CDR1 and CDR2: SGHVS, FNYEAQ. CDR3 size: 16 residues.

The chain couples TRBV2 to TRBJ2-7, with D perhaps assigned TRBD1 or TRBD2 (5 bases each). Germline V gene sequence: CDR1 SNHLY, CDR2 FYNNEI. With 1 base removed from V and 3 bases from J, the gap between germline ends came to 13 bases. The CDR3 is made up of 15 amino acids. The CDR3 nucleotides are TGTGCCAGCAGTGAAGATGGGACGAACTTCTACGAGCAGTACTTC. Protein sequence: CASSEDGTNFYEQYF.

V gene TRBV3-1 combines with J gene TRBJ1-3; D uncertain. V was pared by 4 bases and J by 4 bases, with 14 bases between. There are 15 residues in the CDR3. Germline assignment: CDR1 LGHDT and CDR2 YNNKEL (reference sequence). CDR3 coding DNA: TGTGCCAGCAGCCTATTATCCGCCCTGGGAAACACCATATATTTT. Protein product: CASSLLSALGNTIYF.

The chain recombines TRBV10-3 with TRBJ2-5; 8 bases fit TRBD2. With V trimmed by 10 bases and J by 7 bases, 14 bases remained unmatched. Germline-derived CDR1 and CDR2 are ENHRY and SYGVKD. The CDR3 has 14 amino acids. The CDR3 here is CASNPTGTRRTQYF. CDR3 nucleotides: TGTGCCAGCAATCCTACGGGGACTAGGAGGACCCAGTACTTC.

This clonotype was recorded at least ten times. The chain is built from TRBV20-1 and TRBJ1-2; D call uncertain. This CDR3 is built from 14 residues. Per the germline V gene, CDR1 is DFQATT and CDR2 is SNEGSKA (reference sequence). Trimming cost V 2 bases and J 4 bases, with 14 bases left between them. The DNA for the CDR3 is TGCAGTGCTAGATCCAGGAGCACCGTCTATGGCTACACCTTC. Translating gives CSARSRSTVYGYTF.